These T cell receptor beta chains were read from a single sample in a study of HIV-infected children after antiretroviral therapy interruption. TCRdb independently ran MiXCR on the 3' RACE reads; one entry per CDR3 protein. The data show about 7,000 distinct CDR3 sequences, with about 15% seen just once and roughly an eighth held by the top ten. This sample comprised CD45RO+ CD8+ T cells from PBMCs, pooled from several time points, obtained from a donor given antiretroviral therapy, either interrupted or continuous. These receptors all come from a pool of human donors with HIV. Both conserved end residues are part of each CDR3. A D gene is named only where the DNA matches it firmly. Only some rows state a clone size, as once, few, many or a class for expanded clones.

d_call j_call v_call clone_size cdr3_nt cdr3_aa
TRBD1 TRBJ2-1 TRBV3-1 medium-sized TGTGCCAGCAGCCGCGAAAGCCGGACAGGGTATAATGAGCAGTTCTTC CASSRESRTGYNEQFF
- TRBJ2-7 TRBV7-9 medium-sized TGTGCCAGCCAGCCCCGGGAGTTTCCCTACGAGCAGTACTTC CASQPREFPYEQYF
- TRBJ2-2 TRBV7-8 many TGTGCCAGCAGCCCCCAGGACCTAGCTGCCTCCGGGGAGCTGTTTTTT CASSPQDLAASGELFF
- TRBJ2-5 TRBV12-3/TRBV12-4 many TGTGCCAGCAGTTTAGCGACGGTACAACAAGAGACCCAGTACTTC CASSLATVQQETQYF
- TRBJ1-1 TRBV11-3 many TGTGCCAGCAACAGATGGGGTAAGATAGTACCGAACACTGAAGCTTTCTTT CASNRWGKIVPNTEAFF
TRBD2 TRBJ2-1 TRBV5-1 many TGCGCCAGCAGCTTGACTAGCGGGAAAGATGAGCAGTTCTTC CASSLTSGKDEQFF
- TRBJ1-2 TRBV10-1 many TGCGCCAGCAGTGAGAACAGAGGCTATGGCTACACCTTC CASSENRGYGYTF
- TRBJ2-1 TRBV11-2 many TGTGCCAGCAGGGGAGCGTCGAGCTCCTACAATGAGCAGTTCTTC CASRGASSSYNEQFF
TRBD2 TRBJ2-5 TRBV7-2 medium-sized TGTGCCAGCAGCTTCGGGACTAGCGGGGTTTTCGTTGAGACCCAGTACTTC CASSFGTSGVFVETQYF
- TRBJ2-7 TRBV27 many TGTGCCAGCAGTCTTAAAACAGGGCCCCTCTCCTACGAGCAGTACTTC CASSLKTGPLSYEQYF
- TRBJ2-5 TRBV6-2/TRBV6-3 - TGTGCCAGCAGTTACGACACCCTGGGGTACCAAGAGACCCAGTACTTC CASSYDTLGYQETQYF
- TRBJ2-3 TRBV6-5 medium-sized TGTGCCAGCAGTTACGACGGACTCACAGATACGCAGTATTTT CASSYDGLTDTQYF
TRBD1 TRBJ1-1 TRBV7-1 many TGTGCCAGCAGCCGTGACAGGGGAACTGAAGCTTTCTTT CASSRDRGTEAFF
- TRBJ1-1 TRBV28 many TGTGCCAGCAGTTTACTAAGGAGTGACACTGAAGCTTTCTTT CASSLLRSDTEAFF
TRBD1 TRBJ1-2 TRBV5-5 many TGTGCCAGCAGCTTGATTTTTGGGACAGGGGGTAATGGCTACACCTTC CASSLIFGTGGNGYTF
- TRBJ2-1 TRBV20-1 medium-sized TGCAGTGCTAGAGATGGGGACTGGGATGAGCAGTTCTTC CSARDGDWDEQFF
- TRBJ1-2 TRBV7-3 many TGTGCCAGCAGCTTCCACGACAGGCACGGTGGCTACACCTTC CASSFHDRHGGYTF
TRBD1 TRBJ2-7 TRBV19 many TGTGCCAGCGAAGTAGGGGGCGGTAGTTACGAGCAGTACTTC CASEVGGGSYEQYF
- TRBJ2-7 TRBV4-1 many TGCGCCAGCAGCCAGGGGGGCGACCCGAGTCCCTACGAGCAGTACTTC CASSQGGDPSPYEQYF
TRBD2 TRBJ2-3 TRBV4-1 many TGCGCCAGCAGCCAAGGGGTCCCACAGCGGGGGGTACGTGGAGCGAGCACAGATACGCAGTATTTT CASSQGVPQRGVRGASTDTQYF
- TRBJ2-2 TRBV19 many TGTGCCAGTAGTCCAGCGAACACCGGGGAGCTGTTTTTT CASSPANTGELFF
- TRBJ1-3 TRBV12-3/TRBV12-4 medium-sized TGTGCCAGCACCCTAGGACACCGCTCTGGAAACACCATATATTTT CASTLGHRSGNTIYF
- TRBJ1-4 TRBV20-1 - TGCAGTGCCAGCAGGCACAGACAATCCGCGGCTAATGAAAAACTGTTTTTT CSASRHRQSAANEKLFF
TRBD1 TRBJ2-7 TRBV29-1 large TGCAGCGTTGGGGGACAGGGCACCTACGAGCAGTACTTC CSVGGQGTYEQYF
- TRBJ1-2 TRBV2 many TGTGCCAGCAGTGATTCACCAGGCAGGGGCTACACCTTC CASSDSPGRGYTF
- TRBJ1-2 TRBV7-9 - TGTGCCAGCAGCTTATCACAGGGAAACTATGGCTACACCTTC CASSLSQGNYGYTF
- TRBJ2-1 TRBV3-1 many TGTGCCAGCAGCCAATCCCCGAGGTCAGCTGAGCAGTTCTTC CASSQSPRSAEQFF
TRBD2 TRBJ2-2 TRBV20-1 many TGCAGTGCTAAAGATGAACTAGCGGGAGACCACGGGGAGCTGTTTTTT CSAKDELAGDHGELFF
- TRBJ2-1 TRBV5-1 many TGCGCCAGCAGCTTGGCGGGCCCTGGCAACCATGAGCAGTTCTTC CASSLAGPGNHEQFF
- TRBJ2-7 TRBV11-2 many TGTGCCAGCAGCTTAAGGGAATGGTTGTCCTACGAGCAGTACTTC CASSLREWLSYEQYF
- TRBJ1-1 TRBV19 medium-sized TGTGCCAGTAGCCCGACGGCCGGATCACCTCGGGGGGCTTTCTTT CASSPTAGSPRGAFF
- TRBJ1-6 TRBV7-2 many TGTGCCAGCAGCTTAGCGCCGGAGAACTCACCCCTCCACTTT CASSLAPENSPLHF
- TRBJ2-3 TRBV28 medium-sized TGTGCCAGCAGCCTAAACCGTATATTCACAGATACGCAGTATTTT CASSLNRIFTDTQYF
TRBD2 TRBJ2-1 TRBV28 many TGTGCCAGCAGGCGGGGGGGAGGCCTCATTGATGAGCAGTTCTTC CASRRGGGLIDEQFF